This is a list of T cell receptor beta chains from one sample in a study of OX40 agonist ivuxolimab in advanced cancers. Libraries were prepared by immunoSEQ multiplex PCR; TCRdb keeps only in-frame clonotypes and omits some of them. Here the sample spans some 39,000 clones, about 87% being singletons. The sequencing here drew on CD4+ or CD8+ T cells sorted from blood, taken in a trial of the OX40 agonist ivuxolimab. Every receptor here comes from an adult with an advanced solid tumor such as melanoma, head and neck, liver or kidney cancer. Each CDR3 is given with its conserved first and last residue. A D gene is named only where the DNA matches it firmly. Only part of the rows carry a size: once, few, many, or a class if the clone is expanded.

size,V,D,J,CDR3
once,TRBV19,NA,TRBJ1-3,CASSVIGHSSGNTIYF
NA,TRBV19,NA,TRBJ1-5,CASSLGAHSNQPQHF
NA,TRBV5-4,NA,TRBJ2-5,CASSRLSDQETQYF
NA,TRBV4-1,NA,TRBJ2-5,CASSRTEGETQYF
NA,TRBV19,TRBD1,TRBJ1-1,CASSLDRTGNTEAFF
NA,TRBV7-9,NA,TRBJ2-7,CASSLVPYEQYF
NA,TRBV28,NA,TRBJ1-5,CASRPWWDQPQHF
NA,TRBV7-2,NA,TRBJ2-3,CASSLALQDTQYF
NA,TRBV19,NA,TRBJ1-5,CASHDGGWFWQPQHF
NA,TRBV6-4,NA,TRBJ2-2,CASIVQGYTGELFF
NA,TRBV5-1,NA,TRBJ1-2,CASTGAYGYTF
NA,TRBV5-1,NA,TRBJ2-3,CASSAGPDTDTQYF
NA,TRBV28,NA,TRBJ1-2,CATVGGLYGYTF
NA,TRBV27,NA,TRBJ2-1,CASSSRRNNEQFF
NA,TRBV28,NA,TRBJ1-5,CASSLWSISNQPQHF
once,TRBV5-1,NA,TRBJ2-7,CASSLVEGIGEQYF
once,TRBV5-6,TRBD2,TRBJ2-5,CASSRGLAEETQYF
NA,TRBV5-1,NA,TRBJ1-1,CASSSRTVMNTEAFF
once,TRBV11-2,NA,TRBJ2-1,CASSVGDNEQFF
NA,TRBV9,NA,TRBJ2-1,CASSASPSTHNEQFF
few,TRBV7-6,NA,TRBJ2-7,CASSLSGDVATYEQYF
few,TRBV14,NA,TRBJ1-1,CASSQVNSQGSGAEAFF
NA,TRBV28,NA,TRBJ2-6,CASTIAHSGANVLTF
NA,TRBV19,NA,TRBJ2-5,CASSMMRWGETQYF
NA,TRBV18,NA,TRBJ2-3,CASSPLTVYADTQYF
NA,TRBV28,TRBD2,TRBJ2-5,CASSSPVAGGPETQYF
once,TRBV29-1,TRBD2,TRBJ2-3,CSVASGDTDTQYF
NA,TRBV18,NA,TRBJ1-1,CASSPDRTAEAFF
NA,TRBV7-2,NA,TRBJ1-5,CASSLEYAGNQPQHF
NA,TRBV7-2,TRBD2,TRBJ2-1,CASRFSGGAIGNEQFF
NA,TRBV7-2,NA,TRBJ1-3,CASSLAGGLSGNTIYF
NA,TRBV2,TRBD2,TRBJ2-7,CATTRTSGGRAEQYF
NA,TRBV5-6,NA,TRBJ2-5,CASSLGLAVGTQYF
NA,TRBV4-1,TRBD1,TRBJ2-3,CASSQGQLSTDTQYF
NA,TRBV5-1,TRBD1,TRBJ1-1,CASSTGQGGNTEAFF
NA,TRBV28,NA,TRBJ1-2,CASSSAPLRGYTF
NA,TRBV19,NA,TRBJ1-5,CASSHTDALGNQPQHF
NA,TRBV7-2,NA,TRBJ2-4,CASSLGSIAKNIQYF
NA,TRBV11-2,TRBD1,TRBJ2-5,CASSPRKTGSPPTQYF
NA,TRBV18,TRBD2,TRBJ2-7,CASSVLAGGPVSYEQYF
NA,TRBV11-2,NA,TRBJ1-3,CASSPEGNTIYF